This record covers a single T cell receptor (beta chain). How the authors handled the data: Counts of nucleated cells, estimated from reference gene primer amplification, were obtained. TCRdb keeps only in-frame clones here, not all; method: immunoSEQ multiplex PCR. D and trimming come from the DNA, and the V and J calls and clone size come from that table. Of approximately 500,000 clones detected, 85% to 90% appear once; the ten largest clones hold around 8%. With 2 bases removed from V and 3 bases from J, the gap between germline ends came to 5 bases. The CDR3 consists of 12 residues. This entry is derived from a study of blood T cell repertoires in COVID-19. Study background: The study drew acute and convalescent COVID-19 samples from the United States, Italy and Spain. PBMCs, B-cell-depleted T cells, or T cells provided the cDNA or gDNA that made up the material.

Seattle patients were enrolled while actively infected and followed longitudinally. The rearrangement uses TRBV12-3 or TRBV12-4 and TRBJ2-7; D is unclear. The TCR comes from a woman aged 45-60 years with COVID-19, enrolled during active disease. Sequencing used peripheral blood. The CDR3 nucleotides read TGTGCCAGCAGTTTACGCAGCTACGAGCAGTACTTC. Translated: CASSLRSYEQYF.